This passage covers 18 T cell receptor beta chains from one sample sequenced in a study of PD-L1 blockade in urothelial cancer. Clones were read by immunoSEQ multiplex PCR, and TCRdb kept only the in-frame ones, dropping some. Of about 95,000 clones listed, 90% were seen once; the top ten hold approximately 1.5%. Time point noted: pretreatment peripheral blood. The material was PBMCs, obtained around atezolizumab (anti-PD-L1) treatment. Receptors originate from a man aged 55 to 70 with urothelial cancer.

This chain links TRBV18 with TRBJ2-1, with TRBD2 matching over 14 bases. Looked up from germline, CDR1 is KGHSH and CDR2 is LQKENI. The CDR3 is 17 amino acids. Losses at the gene ends were 3 bases for V and 7 bases for J; bases not matched to a gene: 8. CDR3 bases: TGTGCCAGCTCACCCTTTAGGACTAGCGGGGGGCCTAATGAGCAGTTCTTC. Encoded protein: CASSPFRTSGGPNEQFF. Looking up the rest from reference TRBV18 and TRBJ2-1 gives the full variable domain: NAGVMQNPRHLVRRRGQEARLRCSPMKGHSHVYWYRQLPEEGLKFMVYLQKENIIDESGMPKERFSAEFPKEGPSILRIQQVVRGDSAAYFCASSPFRTSGGPNEQFFGPGTRLTVL.

The chain recombines TRBV10-3 with TRBJ1-5, with 7 bases identical to TRBD1. The V and J ends lost 4 bases and 5 bases, in that order; junction bases with no gene match: 5. The CDR3 contains 14 residues. Germline assignment: CDR1 ENHRY and CDR2 SYGVKD. The CDR3 coding sequence is TGTGCCATCAGTGGCCAGGGGGAAGATCAGCCCCAGCATTTT. Translated: CAISGQGEDQPQHF.

The rearrangement links TRBV5-1 to TRBJ2-5, with D perhaps matching TRBD1 (5 bases). In germline, CDR1 is SGHRS, CDR2 YFSETQ. V lost 4 bases, J lost 1 base, and 11 bases lay in between. This CDR3 region has 14 residues. This CDR3 is CASSIDRSQETQYF. The CDR3 DNA reads TGCGCCAGCAGCATCGACAGATCCCAAGAGACCCAGTACTTC.

The chain has TRBV6-6 and TRBJ1-1; no reliable D call. Germline loops: CDR1 MNHNY, CDR2 SVGAGI (reference sequence). Trimming shortened V by 5 bases and J by 3 bases, and 7 bases separated the two germline ends. This CDR3 has 12 residues. CDR3 sequence (DNA): TGTGCCAGCAGTCAGATTGACACTGAAGCTTTCTTT. It translates to CASSQIDTEAFF.

This rearrangement joins TRBV6-5 to TRBJ2-1; a weak D match, TRBD1 (6 bases). Deletions cut 0 bases from V and 5 bases from J, with 11 bases between. The CDR3 has 15 amino acids. CDR1 MNHEY and CDR2 SVGAGI come from the germline V gene. This CDR3 is CASSYSNRANNEQFF. DNA of the CDR3: TGTGCCAGCAGTTACTCGAACAGGGCGAACAATGAGCAGTTCTTC.

The sample holds a few counts of this clone. The V gene is TRBV4-1, the J gene TRBJ1-2, with 7 nucleotides matching TRBD1. The V gene's germline CDR1 is MGHRA and CDR2 YSYEKL. The CDR3 totals 15 residues. V dropped 2 bases and J dropped 8; count of bases not matched to a gene: 11. In DNA form, the CDR3 reads TGCGCCAGCAGCCAAACTGATCCGGGACAGAGGGGCTACACCTTC. Its translation is CASSQTDPGQRGYTF.

This clone was recorded once. The genes are TRBV7-2 and TRBJ2-5; 7 bases align to TRBD1. The CDR3 is 16 amino acids. Germline CDR1 is SGHTA and CDR2 is FQGNSA. J gave up 5 bases and V 5 bases, and 14 bases lay outside the gene matches. This CDR3 reads CASSPDVRGRGETQYF. The DNA of the CDR3 is TGTGCCAGCAGCCCCGATGTGAGGGGGCGAGGTGAGACCCAGTACTTC.

This chain joins TRBV6-5 and TRBJ2-4; 9 bases agree with TRBD2. After removal of 5 bases from V and 7 bases from J, the junction contained 6 bases not matched to a gene. CDR1 MNHEY and CDR2 SVGAGI come from the germline V gene. This CDR3 comprises 14 residues. CDR3 nucleotide sequence: TGTGCCAGCAGTAAGGCGGGAGGGCTGAACATTCAGTACTTC. Translation: CASSKAGGLNIQYF.

The chain has TRBV28 and TRBJ1-4; 7 bases line up with TRBD1. Looked up from germline, CDR1 is MDHEN and CDR2 is SYDVKM. Germline trimming cut 6 bases from V and 7 bases from J; bases unmatched to any gene: 8. The CDR3 consists of 14 residues. CDR3 bases: TGTGCCAGCAGACTCGACAGGGCGCGTGAAAAACTGTTTTTT. Translating it yields CASRLDRAREKLFF.

The chain combines TRBV5-1 with TRBJ1-1; possible D gene TRBD1, 5 bases. The CDR3 totals 14 residues. Germline V gene lookup returns CDR1 SGHRS and CDR2 YFSETQ. Trimming took off 0 bases at V and 3 bases at J, with 9 bases between the two ends. DNA of the CDR3: TGCGCCAGCAGCTTGGCCAGGGCGGACACTGAAGCTTTCTTT. It is translated as CASSLARADTEAFF.

The chain links TRBV7-3 to TRBJ2-2; TRBD1 might be the D (5 bases). CDR1 and CDR2 from the germline V gene are SGHTA and FQGTGA. The CDR3 runs 12 residues. For the CDR3, the DNA is TGTGCTACGGGTGCAGGGCCCGGGGAGCTGTTTTTT. This sequence encodes CATGAGPGELFF. The full variable domain, rest sourced from reference TRBV7-3 and TRBJ2-2, is GAGVSQTPSNKVTEKGKYVELRCDPISGHTALYWYRQSLGQGPEFLIYFQGTGAADDSGLPNDRFFAVRPEGSVSTLKIQRTERGDSAVYLCATGAGPGELFFGEGSRLTVL.

The genes are TRBV19 and TRBJ2-3, with 12 positions matching TRBD2. The CDR3 extends over 15 amino acids. J was trimmed by 3 bases and V by 6 bases; bases with no gene match: 4. CDR1 is LNHDA and CDR2 is SQIVND in the germline V gene (reference sequence). As DNA, the CDR3 is TGTGCCAGTAGCGGGACTAGCGGGCGGACAGATACGCAGTATTTT. Its protein product is CASSGTSGRTDTQYF.

This rearrangement joins TRBV28 to TRBJ1-1, with D unresolved. The V gene's germline CDR1 is MDHEN and CDR2 SYDVKM. Deletions cut 8 bases from V and 0 bases from J, with 10 bases between. This CDR3 contains 13 residues. The CDR3 nucleotides read TGTGCCAGCCGGTTGGTCCTGAACACTGAAGCTTTCTTT. This sequence encodes CASRLVLNTEAFF.

V usage is TRBV5-5 and J usage is TRBJ2-5, with TRBD1 as a possible D gene (8 bases). The CDR3 consists of 14 residues. Germline V gene lookup returns CDR1 SGHKS and CDR2 YYEKEE (reference sequence). The CDR3 loop reads CATQGTGLENPQYF. The DNA for the CDR3 is TGTGCTACTCAAGGGACAGGACTAGAAAATCCCCAGTACTTC. Complete variable domain (other parts from reference TRBV5-5 and TRBJ2-5): DAGVTQSPTHLIKTRGQQVTLRCSPISGHKSVSWYQQVLGQGPQFIFQYYEKEERGRGNFPDRFSARQFPNYSSELNVNALLLGDSALYLCATQGTGLENPQYFGPGTRLLVL.

The chain is built from TRBV13 and TRBJ2-7, with 8 bases identical to TRBD1. CDR1 PRHDT and CDR2 FYEKMQ come from the germline V gene (reference sequence). With 4 bases clipped from V and 2 bases from J, the junction kept 7 bases outside the gene matches. The CDR3 runs 15 residues. CDR3 region: CASSSDRAGTYEQYF. As DNA, the CDR3 is TGTGCCAGCAGCTCGGACAGGGCTGGGACCTACGAGCAGTACTTC.

This rearrangement joins TRBV30 to TRBJ1-5, with TRBD1 matching 8 bases. Germline trimming cut 3 bases from V and 5 bases from J; bases unmatched to any gene: 6. The CDR3 loop spans 14 amino acids. Germline V gives CDR1 GTSNPN, CDR2 SVGIG (reference sequence). The CDR3: CAWSLGQGDQPQHF. The CDR3 DNA sequence: TGTGCCTGGAGCCTCGGACAGGGAGATCAGCCCCAGCATTTT.

The chain's CDR3 is CASSRGREETQYF. DNA for the CDR3: TGTGCCAGCAGCCGGGGGAGGGAAGAGACCCAGTACTTC. The V call is TRBV7-8, the J call TRBJ2-5, with 7 positions matching TRBD2. The length of the CDR3 is 13 residues. The germline V gene has CDR1 SGHVS and CDR2 FQNEAQ. With 5 bases clipped from V and 3 bases from J, the junction kept 3 bases outside the gene matches.

The chain has TRBV19 and TRBJ2-6; the D gene is possibly TRBD2 (5 bases). The CDR3 covers 16 residues. V was trimmed by 5 bases and J by 0 bases, leaving 11 bases between them. CDR1 and CDR2 from the germline V gene are LNHDA and SQIVND (reference sequence). CDR3: CASSPLGGSGANVLTF. For the CDR3, the DNA is TGTGCCAGTAGTCCCCTCGGAGGCTCTGGGGCCAACGTCCTGACTTTC.